The 24 T cell receptor beta chains in this list originate from one sample, sequenced in a study of cytomegalovirus exposure and HLA in healthy donors. The PCR was carried out with 60 Vbeta primers and 13 Jbeta primers. TCRdb's table, derived via immunoSEQ multiplex PCR, lists solely in-frame clones and lacks some. The table includes about 160,000 clones, 60% to 85% detected once. Sequencing used PBMCs. The receptors here all came from a man aged 45 to 65 in good health and CMV-seropositive.

The gene calls are TRBV5-4 and TRBJ2-2; 9 bases line up with TRBD1. This CDR3 has 15 residues. The germline V gene has CDR1 SGHNT and CDR2 YYREEE (reference sequence). With 4 bases clipped from V and 1 base from J, the junction kept 2 bases outside the gene matches. This chain's CDR3 is CASSRGQGNTGELFF. The CDR3 bases are TGTGCCAGCAGCCGGGGACAGGGGAACACCGGGGAGCTGTTTTTT.

This clone has just one count. The J gene is TRBJ1-5, the V gene TRBV2, with TRBD1 matching over 9 bases. In germline, CDR1 is SNHLY, CDR2 FYNNEI. V shed 5 bases and J 5 bases; nucleotides not matched to a gene: 7. This CDR3 has 15 amino acids. The CDR3 DNA follows: TGTGCCAGCAGTTCTGACAGGGGGTCGCATCAGCCCCAGCATTTT. Its translation is CASSSDRGSHQPQHF.

The rearrangement uses TRBV2 and TRBJ1-5; D not resolved. V gave up 7 bases and J gave up 5 bases, with 18 bases separating them. This CDR3 comprises 15 residues. CDR1 SNHLY and CDR2 FYNNEI come from the germline V gene. The CDR3 DNA reads as TGTGCCAGCAAATCAGAACCGGGAGGCGATCAGCCCCAGCATTTT. This translates into CASKSEPGGDQPQHF.

V is TRBV7-9 and J is TRBJ1-5; 8 bases are shared with TRBD1. This CDR3 region has 15 residues. J gave up 2 bases and V 5 bases, and 5 bases lay outside the gene matches. Per the germline V gene, CDR1 is SEHNR and CDR2 is FQNEAQ (reference sequence). The DNA of the CDR3 is TGTGCCAGCAGCCCAGGGGGCATAGGCAATCAGCCCCAGCATTTT. This gives the protein CASSPGGIGNQPQHF.

The V call is TRBV6-6, the J call TRBJ1-1, with 8 bases that match TRBD1. This CDR3 contains 16 residues. From germline, CDR1 is MNHNY and CDR2 SVGAGI (reference sequence). V dropped 7 bases and J dropped 0; count of bases not matched to a gene: 10. The CDR3 sequence is CASKKDRASMNTEAFF. CDR3 sequence (DNA): TGTGCCAGCAAAAAGGACAGGGCTTCCATGAACACTGAAGCTTTCTTT.

The J gene is TRBJ2-5, the V gene TRBV5-1; 9 bases map to TRBD1. CDR3 length: 15 amino acids. Germline V gene sequence: CDR1 SGHRS, CDR2 YFSETQ. V gave up 0 bases and J gave up 1 base; unmatched junction bases: 1. CDR3 region: CASSLGGQGQETQYF. The CDR3 nucleotides read TGCGCCAGCAGCTTGGGGGGACAGGGCCAAGAGACCCAGTACTTC.

The genes are TRBV6-5 and TRBJ2-3, with D perhaps TRBD2 (7 bases). CDR3 length: 14 amino acids. Germline CDR1 reads MNHEY; CDR2 reads SVGAGI. Deletions cut 5 bases from V and 4 bases from J, with 13 bases between. The CDR3, as DNA: TGTGCCAGCAGTCAACCGGGGGGCCCAGATACGCAGTATTTT. Residues: CASSQPGGPDTQYF.

The rearrangement links TRBV28 to TRBJ2-3, with TRBD2 matching over 7 bases. This CDR3 contains 16 residues. The germline V gene has CDR1 MDHEN and CDR2 SYDVKM. Unmatched junction bases numbered 8, after V lost 3 bases and J lost 2 bases. In DNA, the CDR3 is TGTGCCAGCAGTTTTTCCGGACTAGGCACCACAGATACGCAGTATTTT. It translates to CASSFSGLGTTDTQYF. Full variable domain (remainder filled in from reference TRBV28 and TRBJ2-3): DVKVTQSSRYLVKRTGEKVFLECVQDMDHENMFWYRQDPGLGLRLIYFSYDVKMKEKGDIPEGYSVSREKKERFSLILESASTNQTSMYLCASSFSGLGTTDTQYFGPGTRLTVL.

The J gene is TRBJ2-3, the V gene TRBV9; D call uncertain. The CDR3 loop spans 14 amino acids. Germline CDR1 is SGDLS and CDR2 is YYNGEE. V gave up 0 bases and J gave up 0 bases, with 5 bases separating them. This CDR3 reads CASSVAPSTDTQYF. The CDR3 DNA is TGTGCCAGCAGCGTAGCTCCGAGCACAGATACGCAGTATTTT.

The chain combines TRBV4-3 with TRBJ2-7; 9 positions match TRBD1. CDR1 and CDR2 (germline): LGHNA, YSLEER. Losses at the gene ends were 4 bases for V and 4 bases for J; bases not matched to a gene: 8. This CDR3 contains 15 residues. This CDR3 is CASSRLDRGKYEQYF. The CDR3, as DNA: TGCGCCAGCAGCCGTCTGGACAGGGGAAAGTACGAGCAGTACTTC.

This chain connects TRBV5-6 to TRBJ2-7; the match to TRBD2 covers 11 bases. CDR3 length: 15 residues. The ends lost 3 bases at V and 2 bases at J; junction bases unmatched: 4. Germline CDR1 and CDR2: SGHDT and YYEEEE. The CDR3 loop is CASSSLTSGAYEQYF. The CDR3, as DNA: TGTGCCAGCAGCTCCCTGACTAGCGGGGCCTACGAGCAGTACTTC.

This chain links TRBV10-3 with TRBJ2-7; the match to TRBD1 covers 8 bases. The V gene end was trimmed by 10 bases and the J gene end by 3 bases; junction bases not matched to a gene: 8. Germline V CDR1 and CDR2: ENHRY, SYGVKD. The CDR3 runs to 13 residues. The CDR3 sequence: CATRTGQNYEQYF. CDR3 DNA: TGTGCCACACGGACAGGGCAAAACTACGAGCAGTACTTC.

The J gene is TRBJ1-2, the V gene TRBV27; 8 positions agree with TRBD1. V trimming: 3 bases; J trimming: 4 bases; junction bases outside the gene matches: 4. The germline V gene has CDR1 MNHEY and CDR2 SMNVEV (reference sequence). This CDR3 spans 14 amino acids. CDR3 DNA sequence: TGTGCCAGCAGTTTGTCAGGGGGCTCCTATGGCTACACCTTC. Protein sequence: CASSLSGGSYGYTF.

This clone was counted only a few times. The chain recombines TRBV10-3 with TRBJ2-5, with D tentatively TRBD1 (6 bases). The better agreement between TRBJ2-7 and the DNA end casts doubt on the J call. Per the germline V gene, CDR1 is ENHRY and CDR2 is SYGVKD. The CDR3 loop spans 16 amino acids. CDR3 protein: CAISALGTPSSYEQYF. The CDR3 nucleotides read TGTGCCATCAGTGCCTTAGGGACACCGTCTTCCTACGAGCAGTACTTC.

This chain connects TRBV6-6 to TRBJ2-2; possibly TRBD2 for D (6 bases). CDR1 and CDR2 from the germline V gene are MNHNY and SVGAGI (reference sequence). The ends were cut back, 2 bases at V and 3 bases at J, with 10 bases in the middle. The CDR3 extends over 15 amino acids. The CDR3 DNA reads TGTGCCAGCAGTTACACGGGGGTCCACACCGGGGAGCTGTTTTTT. This sequence encodes CASSYTGVHTGELFF.

Points on this clone: Germline and junction disagree at one end, which may indicate a read error. V and J are TRBV4-3 and TRBJ1-4, with a tentative D call TRBD1 (6 bases). This CDR3 spans 16 amino acids. CDR1 LGHNA and CDR2 YSLEER come from the germline V gene. The CDR3 region is CASGQDWTEEGEKLFF. DNA of the CDR3: TGCGCCAGCGGCCAAGATTGGACAGAGGAAGGAGAAAAACTGTTTTTT.

This clone was recorded only once. This rearrangement joins TRBV5-1 to TRBJ2-3; perhaps TRBD1 as D (6 bases). V lost 7 bases and J 2 bases, leaving 14 bases between the germline ends. This CDR3 spans 14 amino acids. In germline, CDR1 is SGHRS, CDR2 YFSETQ. The CDR3 bases are TGCGCCAGCTTCTACAGGGAACCCACAGATACGCAGTATTTT. Translation gives CASFYREPTDTQYF.

Only a few counts were recorded for this clone. The V gene is TRBV5-4, the J gene TRBJ1-1; TRBD1 matches at 9 bases. CDR1 is SGHNT, CDR2 YYREEE, per germline (reference sequence). The length of the CDR3 is 16 residues. The J segment lost 1 base and the V segment lost 2 bases, leaving 6 bases of the junction unmatched. The chain's CDR3 is CASSLGTGRTNTEAFF. The CDR3 bases are TGTGCCAGCAGCTTAGGGACAGGGCGCACGAACACTGAAGCTTTCTTT.

Only a few counts were recorded for this clone. The chain has TRBV6-5 and TRBJ2-3; D possibly corresponds to TRBD2 (6 bases). V was trimmed by 7 bases and J by 0 bases, leaving 14 bases between them. The length of the CDR3 is 15 residues. CDR1 and CDR2 from the germline V gene are MNHEY and SVGAGI. The CDR3 nucleotides read TGTGCCAGCACACTTAGCGGAGCTAGCACAGATACGCAGTATTTT. Its translation: CASTLSGASTDTQYF.

CDR3 DNA sequence: TGTGCCAGCAGGGTCTCCGGGACTAGCGGGAGCCGGGAGCAGTACTTC. Encoded protein: CASRVSGTSGSREQYF. This rearrangement joins TRBV2 to TRBJ2-7; 14 bases map to TRBD2. Trimming removed 6 bases from V and 7 bases from J; junction bases left unmatched: 11. The CDR3 loop spans 16 amino acids. Looked up from germline, CDR1 is SNHLY and CDR2 is FYNNEI.

V usage is TRBV5-1 and J usage is TRBJ2-2; 14 nucleotides agree with TRBD2. The CDR3 is made up of 18 amino acids. The V gene's germline CDR1 is SGHRS and CDR2 YFSETQ. After removal of 4 bases from V and 3 bases from J, the junction contained 8 bases not matched to a gene. CDR3 DNA: TGCGCCAGCAGCCCGACTAGCGGGGGGGCTCTGGACACCGGGGAGCTGTTTTTT. Protein: CASSPTSGGALDTGELFF.

CDR3 region: CASSSTGGTYEQYF. DNA for the CDR3: TGCGCCAGCAGCTCGACAGGGGGCACCTACGAGCAGTACTTC. The V gene is TRBV5-1, the J gene TRBJ2-7; 10 positions match TRBD1. V lost 3 bases, J lost 2 bases, and 2 bases stayed unmatched. CDR3 length equals 14 residues. CDR1 SGHRS and CDR2 YFSETQ come from the germline V gene.

The V gene is TRBV19, the J gene TRBJ1-5; no definite D call. The V end was cut by 4 bases, the J end by 5 bases, with 9 bases between. CDR1 is LNHDA, CDR2 SQIVND, per germline (reference sequence). The CDR3 has 13 residues. The DNA for the CDR3 is TGTGCCAGTAGTAAATTAGCCGATCAGCCCCAGCATTTT. Amino acids: CASSKLADQPQHF.

V and J are TRBV30 and TRBJ1-2; D is perhaps TRBD1 (5 bases). The V end was cut by 2 bases, the J end by 4 bases, with 8 bases between. Germline assignment: CDR1 GTSNPN and CDR2 SVGIG (reference sequence). The CDR3 loop spans 12 amino acids. CDR3 DNA sequence: TGTGCCTGGAGTTCAGGGCGCTATGGCTACACCTTC. As protein: CAWSSGRYGYTF.